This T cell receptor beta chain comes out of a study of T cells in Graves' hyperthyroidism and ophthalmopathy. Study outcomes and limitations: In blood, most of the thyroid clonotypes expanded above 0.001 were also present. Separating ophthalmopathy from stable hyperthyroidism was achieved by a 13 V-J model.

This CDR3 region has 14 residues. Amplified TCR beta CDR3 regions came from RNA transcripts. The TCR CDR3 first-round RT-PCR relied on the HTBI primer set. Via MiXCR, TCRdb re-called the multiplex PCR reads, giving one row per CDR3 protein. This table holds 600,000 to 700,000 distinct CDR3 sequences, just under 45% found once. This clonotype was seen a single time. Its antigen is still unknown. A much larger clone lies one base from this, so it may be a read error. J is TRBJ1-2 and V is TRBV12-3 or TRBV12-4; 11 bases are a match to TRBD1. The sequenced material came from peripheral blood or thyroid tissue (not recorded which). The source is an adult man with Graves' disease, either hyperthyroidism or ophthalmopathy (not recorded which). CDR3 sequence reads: CASSSLSRTGGCTF. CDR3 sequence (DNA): TGTGCCAGCAGTTCGCTTTCCAGGACAGGGGGCTGCACCTTC.